Following are 10 T cell receptor beta chains from one sample sequenced in a study of spatial heterogeneity in lung cancer. TCRdb re-derived calls from the 5' RACE reads in MiXCR, one entry per CDR3 protein. The sample includes around 48,000 distinct CDR3 sequences, less than 5.5% of them seen just once. As to time point: sample taken at primary tumor resection. Sequencing used PBMCs, obtained at surgery. These receptors originate from a male donor with early-stage non-small cell lung cancer.

This clonotype was picked up many times. The chain recombines TRBV3-1 with TRBJ2-7; D is uncertain. This CDR3 spans 15 amino acids. From germline, CDR1 is LGHDT and CDR2 YNNKEL (reference sequence). V dropped 1 base and J dropped 3 bases, with 13 bases sitting between them. CDR3 coding DNA: TGTGCCAGCAGCCAAGTCAGCCGAGGTCGCTACGAGCAGTACTTC. Its protein is CASSQVSRGRYEQYF.

This clonotype was seen at least ten times. This chain joins TRBV4-1 and TRBJ2-2; D gene unclear. This CDR3 has 12 amino acids. Trimming removed 4 bases from V and 6 bases from J, with 6 bases in between. Looked up from germline, CDR1 is MGHRA and CDR2 is YSYEKL. CDR3 residues: CASSPQAGELFF. As DNA, the CDR3 is TGCGCCAGCAGCCCCCAAGCCGGGGAGCTGTTTTTT.

This clonotype came up many times. This chain joins TRBV20-1 and TRBJ2-3; D unclear. CDR1 is DFQATT and CDR2 is SNEGSKA in the germline V gene (reference sequence). The ends were cut back, 6 bases at V and 2 bases at J, with 15 bases in the middle. The CDR3 runs to 14 residues. Here the CDR3 DNA reads TGCAGTGCCCCCCGCAGCAGGACCACAGATACGCAGTATTTT. It translates to CSAPRSRTTDTQYF.

This clonotype was recorded a few times. The genes are TRBV18 and TRBJ2-3, with D unclear. The CDR3 runs to 12 residues. In germline, CDR1 is KGHSH, CDR2 LQKENI. Trimming took 6 bases from V and 8 from J, leaving 12 bases between them. CDR3 residues: CASSPERGTQYF. The CDR3 coding sequence is TGTGCCAGCTCCCCCGAGCGAGGTACGCAGTATTTT.

This clonotype was seen repeatedly, ten times or more. The chain has TRBV7-3 and TRBJ2-1; perhaps TRBD2 as D (7 bases). Germline values: CDR1 SGHTA, CDR2 FQGTGA. The CDR3 has 13 residues. V was trimmed by 2 bases and J by 14 bases, leaving 16 bases between them. CDR3 in DNA: TGTGCCAGCAGCTTAGAAGGGGGAGGGATGAAGTTCTTC. Its protein is CASSLEGGGMKFF. Combining the CDR3 with reference TRBV7-3 and TRBJ2-1 gives the whole variable domain GAGVSQTPSNKVTEKGKYVELRCDPISGHTALYWYRQSLGQGPEFLIYFQGTGAADDSGLPNDRFFAVRPEGSVSTLKIQRTERGDSAVYLCASSLEGGGMKFFGPGTRLTVL.

Ten or more counts support this clonotype. The chain is built from TRBV28 and TRBJ2-7; 7 bases are a match to TRBD1. The J segment lost 2 bases and the V segment lost 8 bases, leaving 6 bases of the junction unmatched. Germline-derived CDR1 and CDR2 are MDHEN and SYDVKM. The CDR3 extends over 13 amino acids. The CDR3 spells CASRQGHTYEQYF. CDR3 DNA sequence: TGTGCCAGCCGACAGGGCCACACCTACGAGCAGTACTTC.

This clonotype was detected ten times or more. This chain uses TRBV20-1 with TRBJ2-3; 12 positions match TRBD2. This CDR3 has 15 amino acids. V lost 4 bases, J lost 3 bases, and 5 bases stayed unmatched. In germline, CDR1 is DFQATT, CDR2 SNEGSKA (reference sequence). The CDR3 region is CSATSGRAQTDTQYF. The CDR3 coding sequence is TGCAGTGCTACTAGCGGGAGGGCACAGACAGATACGCAGTATTTT.

This clonotype has a count of ten or more. This sequence joins TRBV11-2 and TRBJ1-1; tentatively, D is TRBD1 (5 bases). CDR3 size: 13 residues. The V end was cut by 5 bases, the J end by 1 base, with 8 bases between. From germline, CDR1 is SGHAT and CDR2 FQNNGV. The CDR3 DNA sequence: TGTGCCAGCAGCGCCGACAGGAACACTGAAGCTTTCTTT. As protein: CASSADRNTEAFF. Full variable domain (remainder filled in from reference TRBV11-2 and TRBJ1-1): EAGVAQSPRYKIIEKRQSVAFWCNPISGHATLYWYQQILGQGPKLLIQFQNNGVVDDSQLPKDRFSAERLKGVDSTLKIQPAKLEDSAVYLCASSADRNTEAFFGQGTRLTVV.

This clonotype was detected ten times or more. The chain couples TRBV20-1 to TRBJ1-6; the D gene is possibly TRBD1 (6 bases). The V end lost 3 bases, the J end lost 7 bases, and 13 bases lay between the germline ends. Germline CDR1 DFQATT, CDR2 SNEGSKA (reference sequence). There are 14 residues in the CDR3. The CDR3 nucleotides read TGCAGTGCTAGCAGGGGAGGGGGAAATTCACCCCTCCACTTT. Translated: CSASRGGGNSPLHF.

This clonotype was detected many times. The chain recombines TRBV6-5 with TRBJ1-4; no clear D gene. The ends were cut back, 0 bases at V and 2 bases at J, with 4 bases in the middle. The CDR3 spans 14 residues. Germline assignment: CDR1 MNHEY and CDR2 SVGAGI. The CDR3: CASSYSSTNEKLFF. The CDR3 DNA follows: TGTGCCAGCAGTTACTCGAGCACTAATGAAAAACTGTTTTTT.